This T cell receptor beta chain was sequenced during a study of blood T cell repertoires in COVID-19. As for the study in general: Acute and convalescent COVID-19 specimens originated in the United States, Italy and Spain. T cells, B-cell-depleted T cells, or PBMCs provided the cDNA or gDNA that served as material.

About this clone: Relative to the germline gene, one junction end is altered; a read error may explain this.

Authors' processing steps: Amplification of reference gene primers provided the estimated nucleated cell counts. This table comes from immunoSEQ multiplex PCR, and its TCRdb copy is limited to in-frame clones, with some not included. V and J calls plus clone size are reproduced from that table; the DNA served to infer D and trimming. The sample shows around 100,000 clones, more than 70% of them seen only once. The sequenced sample consisted of peripheral blood. The TCR was taken from an elderly woman in a cohort sampled during active COVID-19.

CDR3 coding DNA: TGTGCTAGCAGCGATCTTGATGCGGCCACCCAGTACTTC. This encodes CASSDLDAATQYF. This rearrangement joins TRBV7-7 to TRBJ2-5; D not resolved. The V gene's germline CDR1 is SSHAT and CDR2 FNYEAQ (reference sequence). The CDR3 length is 13 residues. The full variable domain, its missing parts supplied by reference TRBV7-7 and TRBJ2-5, is GAGVSQSPRYKVTKRGQDVTLRCDPISSHATLYWYQQALGQGPEFLTYFNYEAQPDKSGLPSDRFSAERPEGSISTLTIQRTEQRDSAMYRCASSDLDAATQYFGPGTRLLVL.